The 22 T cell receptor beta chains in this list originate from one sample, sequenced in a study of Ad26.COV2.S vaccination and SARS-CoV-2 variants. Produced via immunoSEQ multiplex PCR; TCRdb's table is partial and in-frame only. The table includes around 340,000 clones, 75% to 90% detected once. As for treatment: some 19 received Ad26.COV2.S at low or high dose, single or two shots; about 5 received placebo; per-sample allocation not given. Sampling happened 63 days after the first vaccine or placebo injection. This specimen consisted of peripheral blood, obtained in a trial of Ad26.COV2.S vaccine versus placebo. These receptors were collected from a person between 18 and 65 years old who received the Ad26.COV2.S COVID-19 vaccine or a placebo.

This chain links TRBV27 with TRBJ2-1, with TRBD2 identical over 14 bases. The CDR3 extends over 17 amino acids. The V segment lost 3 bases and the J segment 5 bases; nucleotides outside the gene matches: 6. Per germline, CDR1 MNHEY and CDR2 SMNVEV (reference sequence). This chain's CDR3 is CASSFLGLAGGNNEQFF. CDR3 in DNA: TGTGCCAGCAGTTTTTTAGGACTAGCGGGAGGTAACAATGAGCAGTTCTTC.

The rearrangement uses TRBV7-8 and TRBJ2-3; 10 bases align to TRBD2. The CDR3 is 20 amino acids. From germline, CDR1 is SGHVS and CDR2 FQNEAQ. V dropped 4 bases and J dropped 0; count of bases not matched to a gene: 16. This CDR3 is CASSSPRRSGGARSTDTQYF. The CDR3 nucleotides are TGTGCCAGCAGCTCACCCCGGCGGAGCGGGGGGGCACGAAGCACAGATACGCAGTATTTT.

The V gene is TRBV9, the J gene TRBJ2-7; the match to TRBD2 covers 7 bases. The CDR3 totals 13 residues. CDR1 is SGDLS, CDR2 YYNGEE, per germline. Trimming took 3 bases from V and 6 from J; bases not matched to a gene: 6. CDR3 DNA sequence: TGTGCCAGCAGCGCCGGGGGGTTGGGCGAGCAGTACTTC. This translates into CASSAGGLGEQYF.

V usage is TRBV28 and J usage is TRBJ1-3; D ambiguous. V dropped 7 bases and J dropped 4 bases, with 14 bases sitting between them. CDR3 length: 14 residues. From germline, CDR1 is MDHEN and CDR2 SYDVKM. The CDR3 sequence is CASTTSGSGNTIYF. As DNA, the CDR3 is TGTGCCAGCACCACCTCTGGCAGCGGAAACACCATATATTTT.

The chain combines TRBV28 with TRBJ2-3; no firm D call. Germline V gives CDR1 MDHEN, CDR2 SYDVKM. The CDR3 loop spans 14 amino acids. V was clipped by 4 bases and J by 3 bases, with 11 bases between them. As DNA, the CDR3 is TGTGCCAGCAGTTCTAGACAAACTACAGATACGCAGTATTTT. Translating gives CASSSRQTTDTQYF.

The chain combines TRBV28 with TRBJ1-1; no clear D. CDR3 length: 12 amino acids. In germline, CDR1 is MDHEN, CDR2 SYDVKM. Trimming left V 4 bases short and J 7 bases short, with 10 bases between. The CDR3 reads CASSSGSFEAFF. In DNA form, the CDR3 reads TGTGCCAGCAGTTCCGGATCTTTTGAAGCTTTCTTT.

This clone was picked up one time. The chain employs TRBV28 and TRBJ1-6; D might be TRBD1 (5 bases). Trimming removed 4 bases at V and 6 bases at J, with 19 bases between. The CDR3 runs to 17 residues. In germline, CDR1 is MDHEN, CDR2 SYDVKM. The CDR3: CASSSAGTSGPNSPLHF. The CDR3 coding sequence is TGTGCCAGCAGTTCTGCCGGGACCTCCGGGCCTAATTCACCCCTCCACTTT.

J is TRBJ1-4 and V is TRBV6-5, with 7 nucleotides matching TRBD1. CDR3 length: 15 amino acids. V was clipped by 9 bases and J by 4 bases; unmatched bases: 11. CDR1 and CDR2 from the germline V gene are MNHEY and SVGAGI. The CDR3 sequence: CARMSTGPGNEKLFF. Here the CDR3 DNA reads TGTGCCAGAATGTCGACAGGGCCGGGTAATGAAAAACTGTTTTTT.

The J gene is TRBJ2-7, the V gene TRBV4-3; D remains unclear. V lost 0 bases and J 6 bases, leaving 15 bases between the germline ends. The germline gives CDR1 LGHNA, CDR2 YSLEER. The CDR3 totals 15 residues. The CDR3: CASSQDWVTALEQYF. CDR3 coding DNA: TGCGCCAGCAGCCAAGATTGGGTTACTGCCCTCGAGCAGTACTTC.

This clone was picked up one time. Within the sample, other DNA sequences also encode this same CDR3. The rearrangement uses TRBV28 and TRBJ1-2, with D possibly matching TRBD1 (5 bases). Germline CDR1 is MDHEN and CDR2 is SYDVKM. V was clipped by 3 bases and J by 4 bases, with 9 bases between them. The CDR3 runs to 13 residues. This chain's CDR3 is CASSFGQGYGYTF. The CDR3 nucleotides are TGTGCCAGCAGTTTCGGCCAGGGCTATGGCTACACCTTC.

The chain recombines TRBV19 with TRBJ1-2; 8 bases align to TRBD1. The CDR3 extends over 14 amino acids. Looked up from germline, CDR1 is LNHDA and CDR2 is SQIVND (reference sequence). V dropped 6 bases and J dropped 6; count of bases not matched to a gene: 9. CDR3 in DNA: TGTGCCAGTAGGATGGGGGTACAGGGGGATGGCTACACCTTC. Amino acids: CASRMGVQGDGYTF.

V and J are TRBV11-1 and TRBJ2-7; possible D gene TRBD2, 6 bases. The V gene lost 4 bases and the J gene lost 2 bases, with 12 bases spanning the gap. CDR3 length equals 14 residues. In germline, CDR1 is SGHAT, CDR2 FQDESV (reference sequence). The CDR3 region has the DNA TGTGCCAGCAGCTCCGGGACTGGGACCTACGAGCAGTACTTC. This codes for CASSSGTGTYEQYF.

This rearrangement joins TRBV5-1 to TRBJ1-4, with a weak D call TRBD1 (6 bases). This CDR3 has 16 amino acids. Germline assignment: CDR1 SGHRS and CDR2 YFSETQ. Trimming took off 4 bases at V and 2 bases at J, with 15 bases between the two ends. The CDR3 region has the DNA TGCGCCAGCAGCCCTGGCACCGGGGGCACTAATGAAAAACTGTTTTTT. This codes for CASSPGTGGTNEKLFF.

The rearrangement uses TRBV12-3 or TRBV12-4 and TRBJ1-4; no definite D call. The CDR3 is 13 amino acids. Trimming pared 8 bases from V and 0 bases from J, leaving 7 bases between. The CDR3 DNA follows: TGTGCCAGCCGCAGGTCAACTAATGAAAAACTGTTTTTT. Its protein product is CASRRSTNEKLFF.

CDR3 nucleotide sequence: TGCGCCAGCAGCCCTTCGGGCCAGAATAATGAAAAACTGTTTTTT. It yields the protein CASSPSGQNNEKLFF. The chain combines TRBV4-1 with TRBJ1-4; no clear D. V lost 4 bases and J lost 4, with 13 bases in between. This CDR3 has 15 residues. CDR1 MGHRA and CDR2 YSYEKL come from the germline V gene.

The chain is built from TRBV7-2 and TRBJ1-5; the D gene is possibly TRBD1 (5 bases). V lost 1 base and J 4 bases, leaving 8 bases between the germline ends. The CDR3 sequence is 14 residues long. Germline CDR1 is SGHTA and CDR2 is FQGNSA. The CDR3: CASSLVPGNQPQHF. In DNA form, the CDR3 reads TGTGCCAGCAGCTTAGTCCCAGGGAATCAGCCCCAGCATTTT. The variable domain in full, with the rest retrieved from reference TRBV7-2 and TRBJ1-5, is GAGVSQSPSNKVTEKGKDVELRCDPISGHTALYWYRQSLGQGLEFLIYFQGNSAPDKSGLPSDRFSAERTGGSVSTLTIQRTQQEDSAVYLCASSLVPGNQPQHFGDGTRLSIL.

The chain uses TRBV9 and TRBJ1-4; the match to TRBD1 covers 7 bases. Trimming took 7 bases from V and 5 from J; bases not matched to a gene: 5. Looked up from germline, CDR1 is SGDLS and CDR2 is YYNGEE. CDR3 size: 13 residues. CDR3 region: CASGGTENEKLFF. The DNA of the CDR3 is TGTGCCAGCGGCGGGACAGAAAATGAAAAACTGTTTTTT.

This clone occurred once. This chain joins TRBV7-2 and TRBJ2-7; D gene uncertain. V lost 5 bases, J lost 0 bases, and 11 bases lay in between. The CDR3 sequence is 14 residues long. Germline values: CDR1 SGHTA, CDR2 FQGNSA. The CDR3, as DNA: TGTGCCAGCAGCCCGCAACGAGACTCCTACGAGCAGTACTTC. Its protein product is CASSPQRDSYEQYF.

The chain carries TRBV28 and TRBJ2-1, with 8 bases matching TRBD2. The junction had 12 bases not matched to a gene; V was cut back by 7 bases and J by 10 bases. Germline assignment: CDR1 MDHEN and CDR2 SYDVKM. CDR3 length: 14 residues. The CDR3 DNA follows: TGTGCCAGCAACGGTCCGGGGGGGCCTGCAGAGCAGTTCTTC. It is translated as CASNGPGGPAEQFF.

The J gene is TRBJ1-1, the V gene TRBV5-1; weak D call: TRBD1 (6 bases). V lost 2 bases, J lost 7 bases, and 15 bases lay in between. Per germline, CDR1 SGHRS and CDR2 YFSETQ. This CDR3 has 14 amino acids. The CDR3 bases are TGCGCCAGCAGCTTCGGACAGCCTACCCATGAAGCTTTCTTT. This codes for CASSFGQPTHEAFF.

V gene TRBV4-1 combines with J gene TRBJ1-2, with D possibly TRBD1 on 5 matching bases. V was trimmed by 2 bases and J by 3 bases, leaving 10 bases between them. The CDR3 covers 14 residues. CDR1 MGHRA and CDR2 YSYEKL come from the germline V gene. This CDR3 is CASSQPGGDYGYTF. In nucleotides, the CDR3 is TGCGCCAGCAGCCAACCGGGGGGGGACTATGGCTACACCTTC.

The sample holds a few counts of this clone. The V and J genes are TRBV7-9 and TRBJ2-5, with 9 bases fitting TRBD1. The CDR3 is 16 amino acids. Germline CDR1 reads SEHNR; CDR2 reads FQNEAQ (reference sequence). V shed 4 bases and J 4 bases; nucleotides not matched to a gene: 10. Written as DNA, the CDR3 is TGTGCCAGCAGCTCAGGGACAGGGTCGTCGGCAGAGACCCAGTACTTC. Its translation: CASSSGTGSSAETQYF.